This T cell receptor (beta chain) was recovered during a study of control samples from healthy donors and cancer patients. Germline V gene lookup returns CDR1 MNHNS and CDR2 SASEGT. This CDR3 region has 14 residues. The V and J ends lost 2 bases and 1 base respectively, with 9 bases between them. Only in-frame clones appear in the TCRdb table, and some are missing; sequencing was by immunoSEQ multiplex PCR. This table holds hundreds of thousands of clones, 90% found once. The clonotype originates from a man in his forties with head and neck cancer. Sequencing input: PBMCs. The chain links TRBV6-1 to TRBJ2-7; D unclear. CDR3 DNA: TGTGCCAGCAGTGAATGGGTCGGATCCTACGAGCAGTACTTC. Translating gives CASSEWVGSYEQYF.